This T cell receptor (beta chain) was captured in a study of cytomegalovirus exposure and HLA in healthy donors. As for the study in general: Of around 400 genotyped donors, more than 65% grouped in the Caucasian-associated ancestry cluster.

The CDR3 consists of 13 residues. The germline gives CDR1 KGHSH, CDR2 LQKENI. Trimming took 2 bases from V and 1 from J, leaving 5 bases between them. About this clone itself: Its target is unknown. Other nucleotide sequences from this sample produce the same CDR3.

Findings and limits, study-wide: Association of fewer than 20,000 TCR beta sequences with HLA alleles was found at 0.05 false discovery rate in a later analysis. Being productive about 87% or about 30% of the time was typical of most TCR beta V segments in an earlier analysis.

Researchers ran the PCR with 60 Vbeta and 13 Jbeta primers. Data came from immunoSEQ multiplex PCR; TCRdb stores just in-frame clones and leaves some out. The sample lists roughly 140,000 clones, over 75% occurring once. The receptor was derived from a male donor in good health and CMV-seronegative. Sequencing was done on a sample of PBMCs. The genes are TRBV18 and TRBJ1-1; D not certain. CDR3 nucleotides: TGTGCCAGCTCACCAGCAGAGAACACTGAAGCTTTCTTT. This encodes CASSPAENTEAFF.